These 9 T cell receptor beta chains originate from one sample sequenced in a study of shared clonotypes between healthy human individuals. CD45RO-negative cells were positively selected for CCR7, leaving out terminally differentiated effector memory CD45RA+ cells. Generated by immunoSEQ multiplex PCR, the TCRdb table keeps only in-frame clones and is missing some. The top ten hold approximately 0.33% of the sample, which has hundreds of thousands of clones, roughly 98% seen once. Sequencing was performed on naive CD8+ T cells sorted from blood. The receptors come from a young man in good health.

The J gene is TRBJ1-1, the V gene TRBV6-5; D might be TRBD1 (5 bases). This CDR3 comprises 14 residues. The germline V and J ends were trimmed by 4 bases and 5 bases, with 14 bases remaining between them. The germline gives CDR1 MNHEY, CDR2 SVGAGI. The CDR3 loop is CASSSRDAGTEAFF. The CDR3 DNA reads as TGTGCCAGCAGTTCACGGGACGCGGGTACTGAAGCTTTCTTT.

The chain joins TRBV25-1 to TRBJ1-2; D not certain. Germline assignment: CDR1 MGHDK and CDR2 SYGVNS. CDR3 length: 10 amino acids. Trimming pared 3 bases from V and 7 bases from J, leaving 3 bases between. CDR3 sequence reads: CASSDLGYTF. The CDR3 region has the DNA TGTGCCAGCAGTGACCTTGGCTACACCTTC.

The gene calls are TRBV19 and TRBJ1-1; weak D call: TRBD1 (5 bases). The CDR3 consists of 14 residues. CDR1 and CDR2 (germline): LNHDA, SQIVND (reference sequence). The germline V and J ends were trimmed by 4 bases and 0 bases, with 9 bases remaining between them. Here the CDR3 DNA reads TGTGCCAGTAGTAGGGAGGGGATGAACACTGAAGCTTTCTTT. Translating gives CASSREGMNTEAFF.

The CDR3 is CASSYLQGTNEKLFF. The CDR3 DNA follows: TGTGCCAGCAGTTACCTACAGGGTACTAATGAAAAACTGTTTTTT. V usage is TRBV6-5 and J usage is TRBJ1-4; tentatively, D is TRBD1 (6 bases). This CDR3 has 15 residues. Trimming shortened V by 2 bases and J by 2 bases, and 9 bases separated the two germline ends. CDR1 is MNHEY, CDR2 SVGAGI, per germline.

This chain connects TRBV16 to TRBJ2-7; D call uncertain. This CDR3 is built from 13 residues. Germline V lookup: CDR1 KGHSY, CDR2 FQNENV. V lost 2 bases and J lost 0, with 5 bases in between. The CDR3 reads CASSQLASYEQYF. CDR3 bases: TGTGCCAGCAGCCAACTGGCCTCCTACGAGCAGTACTTC.

The chain is built from TRBV7-9 and TRBJ2-7; 9 nucleotides line up with TRBD2. Germline V gene lookup returns CDR1 SEHNR and CDR2 FQNEAQ (reference sequence). The V and J ends lost 3 bases and 0 bases, in that order; junction bases with no gene match: 3. The length of the CDR3 is 15 residues. CDR3: CASSFPTSGSYEQYF. The DNA for the CDR3 is TGTGCCAGCAGCTTCCCGACTAGCGGCTCCTACGAGCAGTACTTC.

The chain joins TRBV28 to TRBJ1-1; 8 nucleotides line up with TRBD1. Trimming cost V 3 bases and J 4 bases; bases outside gene matches: 10. In germline, CDR1 is MDHEN, CDR2 SYDVKM. This CDR3 contains 16 residues. CDR3 region: CASSFPGQGSGTEAFF. CDR3 DNA: TGTGCCAGCAGTTTCCCCGGACAGGGATCTGGCACTGAAGCTTTCTTT.

A word on this clone: A junction boundary mismatches the germline segment, possibly from a read error. The chain combines TRBV7-7 with TRBJ2-7; D uncertain. CDR3 length: 13 amino acids. Germline V gene data show CDR1 as SSHAT and CDR2 as FNYEAQ (reference sequence). The CDR3 region is CASSLEVADEQYF. CDR3 in DNA: TGTGCTAGCAGCTTAGAGGTGGCTGATGAGCAGTACTTC.

The chain has TRBV2 and TRBJ2-7; D gene unclear. The CDR3 is made up of 12 amino acids. Germline V gene sequence: CDR1 SNHLY, CDR2 FYNNEI. V shed 7 bases and J shed 3 bases, with 10 bases lying between them. CDR3 sequence reads: CASTPRYYEQYF. The CDR3 DNA is TGTGCCAGCACCCCTAGATACTACGAGCAGTACTTC.